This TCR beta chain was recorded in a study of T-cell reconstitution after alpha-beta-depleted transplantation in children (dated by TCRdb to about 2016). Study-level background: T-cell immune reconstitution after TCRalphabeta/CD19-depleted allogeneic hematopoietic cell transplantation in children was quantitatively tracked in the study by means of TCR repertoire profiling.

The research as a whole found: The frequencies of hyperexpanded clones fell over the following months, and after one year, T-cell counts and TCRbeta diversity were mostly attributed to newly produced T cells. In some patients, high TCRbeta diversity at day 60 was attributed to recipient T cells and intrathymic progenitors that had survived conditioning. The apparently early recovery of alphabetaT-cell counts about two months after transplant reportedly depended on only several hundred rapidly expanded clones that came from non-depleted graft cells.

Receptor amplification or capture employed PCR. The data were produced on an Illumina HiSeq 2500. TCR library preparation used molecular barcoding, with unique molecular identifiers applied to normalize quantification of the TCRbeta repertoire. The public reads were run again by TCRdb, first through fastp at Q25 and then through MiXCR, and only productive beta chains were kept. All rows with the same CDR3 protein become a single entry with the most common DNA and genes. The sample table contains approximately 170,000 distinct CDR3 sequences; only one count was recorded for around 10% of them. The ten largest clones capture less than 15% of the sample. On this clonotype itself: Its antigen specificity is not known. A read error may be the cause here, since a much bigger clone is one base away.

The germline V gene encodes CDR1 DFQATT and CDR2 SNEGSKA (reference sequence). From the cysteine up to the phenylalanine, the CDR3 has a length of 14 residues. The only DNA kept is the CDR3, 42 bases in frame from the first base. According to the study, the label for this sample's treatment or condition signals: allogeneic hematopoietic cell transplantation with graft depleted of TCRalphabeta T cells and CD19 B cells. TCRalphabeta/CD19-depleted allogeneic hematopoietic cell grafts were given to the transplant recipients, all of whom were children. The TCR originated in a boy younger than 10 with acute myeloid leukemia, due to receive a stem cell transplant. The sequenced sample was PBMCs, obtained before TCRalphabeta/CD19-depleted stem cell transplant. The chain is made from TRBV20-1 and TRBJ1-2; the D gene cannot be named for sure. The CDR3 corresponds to CSARELRLNYGYAF. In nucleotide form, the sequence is TGCAGTGCTAGAGAGTTGCGCCTTAACTATGGCTACGCCTTC.